Below, 13 T cell receptor beta chains from the same sample are listed, as sequenced in a study of identical twins. TCRdb reprocessed the 5' RACE reads via MiXCR and lists one record per CDR3 protein. Here the sample spans about 470,000 distinct CDR3 sequences, approximately 24% being singletons. Separately, the same data were catalogued under a study of T cells expressing NK-cell markers.

The sequencing sample was made of CD4+ T cells sorted from blood. The source of these receptors is a young woman in good health.

V usage is TRBV20-1 and J usage is TRBJ2-1; TRBD1 agrees at 9 bases. This CDR3 has 15 residues. V gave up 2 bases and J gave up 8 bases; unmatched junction bases: 10. Germline V lookup: CDR1 DFQATT, CDR2 SNEGSKA (reference sequence). The CDR3 nucleotides are TGCAGTGCTAGAAAACCGGGACAGGGATCGGATGAGCAGTTCTTC. It is translated as CSARKPGQGSDEQFF.

The chain uses TRBV30 and TRBJ2-2; D uncertain. Trimming pared 0 bases from V and 5 bases from J, leaving 10 bases between. Germline V gives CDR1 GTSNPN, CDR2 SVGIG (reference sequence). This CDR3 has 14 amino acids. CDR3 nucleotide sequence: TGTGCCTGGAGTGTAAGCGTGGGAACCGGGGAGCTGTTTTTT. Encoded protein: CAWSVSVGTGELFF.

The chain employs TRBV20-1 and TRBJ1-6; D is ambiguous. The CDR3 has 14 residues. Trimming removed 6 bases at V and 9 bases at J, with 18 bases between. Per the germline V gene, CDR1 is DFQATT and CDR2 is SNEGSKA (reference sequence). CDR3 in DNA: TGCAGTGCCCCTGGAGGAAATCAAGGTTCACCCCTCCACTTT. Its protein is CSAPGGNQGSPLHF.

This clonotype appeared a few times. CDR3 nucleotides: TGTGCCATCAGTGAGGTGGCAGGGGCCGGAAACACCATATATTTT. The encoded protein is CAISEVAGAGNTIYF. The V call is TRBV10-3, the J call TRBJ1-3; possibly TRBD1 for D (6 bases). The V and J ends lost 2 bases and 4 bases respectively, with 12 bases between them. Germline V CDR1 and CDR2: ENHRY, SYGVKD. CDR3 length equals 15 residues.

V gene TRBV6-2 or TRBV6-3 combines with J gene TRBJ1-5; 9 bases map to TRBD1. The CDR3 sequence is 15 residues long. Germline CDR1 MNHEY, CDR2 SVGEGT. The ends lost 7 bases at V and 5 bases at J; junction bases unmatched: 9. The CDR3 DNA is TGTGCCAGCAAAAAGGGGACAGGGAATTATCAGCCCCAGCATTTT. Translated, it gives CASKKGTGNYQPQHF.

This clonotype was seen a handful of times. The rearrangement links TRBV29-1 to TRBJ2-1, with D perhaps matching TRBD2 (5 bases). The CDR3 covers 16 residues. Germline values: CDR1 SQVTM, CDR2 ANQGSEA. Trimming took 6 bases from V and 0 from J, leaving 18 bases between them. In DNA form, the CDR3 reads TGCAGCGTCGGACTTCGGACTCTTCGCTCCTACAATGAGCAGTTCTTC. Encoded protein: CSVGLRTLRSYNEQFF.

This chain joins TRBV10-3 and TRBJ1-2; 7 bases match TRBD1. The CDR3 has 14 amino acids. Germline V gene sequence: CDR1 ENHRY, CDR2 SYGVKD. J lost 4 bases, V lost 6 bases, and 8 bases had no gene match. CDR3 residues: CAISGTGTAYGYTF. CDR3 coding DNA: TGTGCCATCAGCGGAACCGGGACAGCCTATGGCTACACCTTC.

V is TRBV7-8 and J is TRBJ2-2; D is perhaps TRBD2 (7 bases). The CDR3 is 17 amino acids. The V and J ends lost 4 bases and 1 base respectively, with 16 bases between them. The V gene's germline CDR1 is SGHVS and CDR2 FQNEAQ. Written as DNA, the CDR3 is TGTGCCAGCAGCTCCCGGGGAGGGGGAGGGAACACCGGGGAGCTGTTTTTT. This encodes CASSSRGGGGNTGELFF.

To note about this clonotype: The final CDR3 position lacks the conserved phenylalanine or tryptophan, pointing to a likely read error. CDR3 region: CSALTIGASRDEQYY. The DNA of the CDR3 is TGCAGTGCCCTTACCATTGGGGCTAGCCGGGACGAGCAGTACTAC. The gene calls are TRBV20-1 and TRBJ2-7, with D perhaps being TRBD1 or TRBD2 (5 bases each). The germline V and J ends were trimmed by 6 bases and 5 bases, with 23 bases remaining between them. The CDR3 runs to 15 residues. The germline V gene has CDR1 DFQATT and CDR2 SNEGSKA (reference sequence).

This clonotype has at least ten counts. The gene calls are TRBV30 and TRBJ2-1; D is possibly TRBD1 (6 bases). Trimming left V 2 bases short and J 11 bases short, with 10 bases between. The germline V gene encodes CDR1 GTSNPN and CDR2 SVGIG (reference sequence). The CDR3 runs to 11 residues. CDR3 DNA sequence: TGTGCCTGGAGTCCCGGACAGAAGCAGTTCTTC. Translation gives CAWSPGQKQFF.

The chain recombines TRBV12-3 or TRBV12-4 with TRBJ1-6; D unclear. V lost 6 bases and J 4 bases, leaving 10 bases between the germline ends. This CDR3 region has 14 residues. The CDR3 is CASRSSGYNSPLHF. The CDR3 DNA reads as TGTGCCAGCAGGTCAAGTGGATATAATTCACCCCTCCACTTT.

CDR3 sequence (DNA): TGTGCCAGCAGTACACCGGGACTATGGAGGGAGACCCAGTACTTC. As protein: CASSTPGLWRETQYF. The gene calls are TRBV6-1 and TRBJ2-5, with 7 bases matching TRBD2. The germline CDR1 and CDR2 sequences are MNHNS and SASEGT. This CDR3 is 15 amino acids long. V was clipped by 5 bases and J by 5 bases; unmatched bases: 11.

The V call is TRBV7-2, the J call TRBJ2-2; D not resolved. Trimming removed 7 bases at V and 2 bases at J, with 14 bases between. The CDR3 sequence is 15 residues long. The germline V gene has CDR1 SGHTA and CDR2 FQGNSA. The CDR3 spells CASTPLGGNTGELFF. The CDR3 DNA sequence: TGTGCCAGCACGCCTTTGGGTGGTAACACCGGGGAGCTGTTTTTT.